The 8 T cell receptor beta chains presented below share a single source sample, sequenced in a study of blood T cell repertoires in COVID-19. Measured with immunoSEQ multiplex PCR; TCRdb has only the in-frame clones, and not every one. The table includes around 170,000 clones, approximately 84% detected once. Sequenced sample: peripheral blood. Every receptor here comes from a man aged 18 to 35 with active or convalescent COVID-19.

This rearrangement joins TRBV27 to TRBJ2-7; perhaps TRBD1 as D (6 bases). Trimming took off 5 bases at V and 2 bases at J, with 13 bases between the two ends. Germline CDR1 reads MNHEY; CDR2 reads SMNVEV (reference sequence). This CDR3 is built from 14 residues. The CDR3 protein is CASSTGPGAYEQYF. CDR3 bases: TGTGCCAGCAGTACGGGCCCAGGGGCCTACGAGCAGTACTTC.

The chain links TRBV4-3 to TRBJ2-1; 7 bases are shared with TRBD2. CDR3 length equals 16 residues. After removal of 3 bases from V and 8 bases from J, the junction contained 13 bases not matched to a gene. Germline-derived CDR1 and CDR2 are LGHNA and YSLEER. CDR3 sequence (DNA): TGCGCCAGCAGCCAGGGTTTACTTGGCGGGAGTTATGAGCAGTTCTTC. The encoded protein is CASSQGLLGGSYEQFF.

This clone was observed a single time. The V and J genes are TRBV28 and TRBJ1-2; D might be TRBD1 (5 bases). Germline V gene lookup returns CDR1 MDHEN and CDR2 SYDVKM. The V end lost 6 bases, the J end lost 3 bases, and 20 bases lay between the germline ends. The length of the CDR3 is 16 residues. The CDR3 DNA is TGTGCCAGCAGCTGGGGGGGGAATCGGATCCACTATGGCTACACCTTC. This sequence encodes CASSWGGNRIHYGYTF.

This chain joins TRBV7-9 and TRBJ1-6; D is perhaps TRBD1 (5 bases). Looked up from germline, CDR1 is SEHNR and CDR2 is FQNEAQ (reference sequence). This CDR3 has 17 residues. The V and J ends lost 5 bases and 0 bases respectively, with 14 bases between them. This chain's CDR3 is CASSTGHLSSYNSPLHF. CDR3 in DNA: TGTGCCAGCAGCACCGGACATCTTAGCTCCTATAATTCACCCCTCCACTTT.

This rearrangement joins TRBV5-4 to TRBJ2-7; weak D call: TRBD1 (6 bases). The ends were cut back, 4 bases at V and 3 bases at J, with 14 bases in the middle. CDR1 is SGHNT, CDR2 YYREEE, per germline (reference sequence). The CDR3 is made up of 14 amino acids. CDR3 nucleotide sequence: TGTGCCAGCAGCAAAGGGACATTCGGCTACGAGCAGTACTTC. The encoded protein is CASSKGTFGYEQYF.

This sequence joins TRBV27 and TRBJ1-5; 9 nucleotides line up with TRBD1. V lost 6 bases and J lost 0; bases outside the gene matches: 6. Germline-derived CDR1 and CDR2 are MNHEY and SMNVEV (reference sequence). There are 16 residues in the CDR3. CDR3 bases: TGTGCCAGCAGACCGGGACAGGGTCATAGCAATCAGCCCCAGCATTTT. The encoded protein is CASRPGQGHSNQPQHF.

The V call is TRBV3-1 (or the pseudogene TRBV3-2), the J call TRBJ1-1, with TRBD1 as a possible D gene (5 bases). The CDR3 consists of 15 residues. CDR1 and CDR2 from the germline V gene are LGHDT and YNNKEL (reference sequence). V was pared by 1 base and J by 3 bases, with 12 bases between. The CDR3 DNA sequence: TGTGCCAGCAGCCAAGGTTGGCAGGGTTACACTGAAGCTTTCTTT. It codes for CASSQGWQGYTEAFF.

V is TRBV5-6 and J is TRBJ2-7; 14 bases map to TRBD2. V trimming: 6 bases; J trimming: 4 bases; junction bases outside the gene matches: 12. The CDR3 is 17 residues long. Germline V lookup: CDR1 SGHDT, CDR2 YYEEEE. In DNA form, the CDR3 reads TGTGCCAGCACGGCCGGGACTAGCGGGAGCGAGAGGTACGAGCAGTACTTC. Translating gives CASTAGTSGSERYEQYF. The full variable domain, its missing parts supplied by reference TRBV5-6 and TRBJ2-7, is DAGVTQSPTHLIKTRGQQVTLRCSPKSGHDTVSWYQQALGQGPQFIFQYYEEEERQRGNFPDRFSGHQFPNYSSELNVNALLLGDSALYLCASTAGTSGSERYEQYFGPGTRLTVT.